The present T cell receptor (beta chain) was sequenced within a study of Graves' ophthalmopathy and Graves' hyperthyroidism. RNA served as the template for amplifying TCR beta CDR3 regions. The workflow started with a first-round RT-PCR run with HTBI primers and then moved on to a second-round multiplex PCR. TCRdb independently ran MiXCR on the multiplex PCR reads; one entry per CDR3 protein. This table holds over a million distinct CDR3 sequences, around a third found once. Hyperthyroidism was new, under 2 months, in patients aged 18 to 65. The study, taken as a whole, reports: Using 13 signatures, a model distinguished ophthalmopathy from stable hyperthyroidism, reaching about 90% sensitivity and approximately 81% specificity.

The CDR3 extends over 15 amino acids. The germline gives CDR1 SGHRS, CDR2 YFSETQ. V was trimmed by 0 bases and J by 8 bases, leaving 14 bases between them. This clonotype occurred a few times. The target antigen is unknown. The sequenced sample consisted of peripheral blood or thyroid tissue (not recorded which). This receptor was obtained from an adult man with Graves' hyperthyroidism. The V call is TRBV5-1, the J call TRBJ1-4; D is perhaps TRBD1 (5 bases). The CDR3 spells CASSLGIRDGEKLFF. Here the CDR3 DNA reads TGCGCCAGCAGCTTGGGAATCAGGGATGGGGAAAAACTGTTTTTT.